This T cell receptor (beta chain) was recovered during a study of CXCR3-negative and CXCR3-positive naive CD8 T cells. The CDR3 length is 16 residues. Germline CDR1 is SEHNR and CDR2 is FQNEAQ (reference sequence). Findings and limits, study-wide: TRB CDR3s were more hydrophobic in CXCR3-positive than in CXCR3-negative naive cells. Naive cells that were CXCR3-negative or CXCR3-positive used TRBV-TRBJ genes alike, while memory cells diverged. Cryopreserved PBMCs had partly decreased CXCR3 expression; fresh PBMCs were used in most assays.

Points on this clonotype: The antigen remains undetermined.

All TRB cDNA libraries came from 5' RACE performed with UMI labels. TCRdb reprocessed the 5' RACE reads and keeps a single row for each CDR3 protein, giving no DNA. The data include about 130,000 distinct CDR3 sequences; the top ten clones carry nearly 0.5%. The TCR originated in a human donor in good health. Some clones in this sample may be carry-over from other donors' samples. Sequencing was done on a sample of naive CXCR3- CD8+ T cells from blood. Regarding subset: CD45RO-CCR7+CD27+CD95- naive CD8+ T cells lacking CXCR3 (TNR3-). The chain uses TRBV7-9 and TRBJ2-2; TCRdb picks TRBD1, but there is no DNA to check that call. The chain's CDR3 is CASSLSVGPNTGELFF.